The present entry profiles one T cell receptor (beta chain) with its context. The antigen is undetermined. The CDR3 runs 12 residues. Germline-derived CDR1 and CDR2 are ENHRY and SYGVKD. This entry is derived from a study of CXCR3-negative and CXCR3-positive naive CD8 T cells. Libraries were UMI-labeled 5' RACE TRB cDNA. TCRdb reprocessed the 5' RACE reads, with one entry per CDR3 protein and no DNA. The sample's table shows around 150,000 distinct CDR3 sequences. Study-wide points: CXCR3-positive naive cells had more hydrophobic TRB CDR3s than CXCR3-negative naive cells. After cryopreservation, CXCR3 expression dropped partially; most assays used fresh PBMCs.

The specimen sequenced was naive CXCR3+ CD8+ T cells from blood. Regarding subset: CD45RO-CCR7+CD27+CD95- naive CD8+ T cells expressing CXCR3 (TNR3+). The clonotype originates from a human donor in good health. Some clones in this sample may be carry-over from other donors' samples. This chain joins TRBV10-3 and TRBJ2-7; the D call from TCRdb, TRBD1, cannot be confirmed without DNA. The CDR3 here is CAITSGFNEQYF.